These T cell receptor beta chains were read from a single sample in a study of T cells in localized non-small cell lung cancer. Using immunoSEQ multiplex PCR, the repertoire was profiled, and TCRdb retains in-frame clones only, with some absent. Here the sample spans approximately 22,000 clones, around 90% being singletons. Sequences were derived from peripheral blood, sampled before any cancer treatment. Receptor source: a male donor at least 60 years old with stage I squamous cell lung carcinoma. The CDR3 runs from the conserved cysteine through the conserved F or W. D genes are given only for firm matches.

CDR3 protein,V gene,J gene,D gene
CASSPSVTQETQYF,TRBV18,TRBJ2-5,NA
CASSPGTDNYGYTF,TRBV5-1,TRBJ1-2,NA
CSVEMQGTPEQYF,TRBV29-1,TRBJ2-7,NA
CASSDLGTATDTQYF,TRBV2,TRBJ2-3,TRBD1
CASTHSYEQYF,TRBV2,TRBJ2-7,NA
CASSYGQRGTNSPLHF,TRBV7-8,TRBJ1-6,NA
CASSLDSYGYTF,TRBV5-4,TRBJ1-2,NA
CASSTPRTSGGNEQFF,TRBV19,TRBJ2-1,TRBD2
CASSHDPGQGTEKLFF,TRBV18,TRBJ1-4,TRBD1
CASSLAGDQPQHF,TRBV27,TRBJ1-5,NA
CATSLVTGTANTEAFF,TRBV15,TRBJ1-1,TRBD1
CASSRGRGTEAFF,TRBV6-5,TRBJ1-1,NA
CASSLGQGAGQETQYF,TRBV11-1,TRBJ2-5,TRBD1
CASSPRTGDLDEQFF,TRBV18,TRBJ2-1,TRBD1
CASSRGQYGNTIYF,TRBV19,TRBJ1-3,TRBD1